Each of the 21 T cell receptor beta chains below was sequenced from the same sample in a study of human T cells and chemical hapten exposure. TCRdb ran MiXCR on the RACE reads and lists one entry per CDR3 protein. This repertoire shows 75,000 to 100,000 distinct CDR3 sequences, about 9.3% found once; its top ten account for approximately 2%. Time point meaning: patch test 2, 6 weeks after DPC sensitization. Treatment in this sample: therapeutic diphenylcyclopropenone sensitization with weekly scalp DPC. The material was whole blood, obtained in connection with sensitization to the hapten diphenylcyclopropenone (DPC). All receptors derive from a woman aged 40 to 50 with alopecia areata. Some clones in this sample may be carry-over from other donors' samples.

The CDR3 bases are TGCGCCAGCAGCACCGGACAATCCGGGATATATGGCTACACCTTC. It encodes CASSTGQSGIYGYTF. The chain has TRBV5-1 and TRBJ1-2; possibly TRBD1 for D (5 bases). Germline assignment: CDR1 SGHRS and CDR2 YFSETQ. Trimming took off 4 bases at V and 5 bases at J, with 18 bases between the two ends. This CDR3 spans 15 amino acids.

Ten or more counts support this clonotype. At one boundary the junction diverges from the germline segment, which might be a read error. CDR3 bases: TGTGCCAGCAGTTTAGCCGGGAACACTGAAGCTTTCTTT. This sequence encodes CASSLAGNTEAFF. The chain couples TRBV7-9 to TRBJ1-1; D is ambiguous. The CDR3 sequence is 13 residues long. Germline V lookup: CDR1 SEHNR, CDR2 FQNEAQ (reference sequence). Full variable domain (missing parts from reference TRBV7-9 and TRBJ1-1): DTGVSQNPRHKITKRGQNVTFRCDPISEHNRLYWYRQTLGQGPEFLTYFQNEAQLEKSRLLSDRFSAERPKGSFSTLEIQRTEQGDSAMYLCASSLAGNTEAFFGQGTRLTVV.

This clonotype came up many times. This chain joins TRBV6-2 or TRBV6-3 and TRBJ1-5; 8 bases match TRBD1. The germline gives CDR1 MNHEY, CDR2 SVGEGT. The CDR3 is 20 residues long. V dropped 2 bases and J dropped 2; count of bases not matched to a gene: 17. CDR3 amino acids: CASSYNGQGATGLGNQPQHF. The DNA of the CDR3 is TGTGCCAGCAGTTACAATGGCCAGGGGGCTACCGGTTTGGGCAATCAGCCCCAGCATTTT.

This clonotype was seen repeatedly, ten times or more. The V gene is TRBV20-1, the J gene TRBJ1-1; D not certain. V gave up 0 bases and J gave up 3 bases, with 8 bases separating them. The CDR3 totals 13 residues. Germline lookup yields CDR1 DFQATT and CDR2 SNEGSKA (reference sequence). Here the CDR3 DNA reads TGCAGTGCTAGAGATGCACGGTACACTGAAGCTTTCTTT. This encodes CSARDARYTEAFF.

This clonotype was detected ten times or more. The chain employs TRBV6-4 and TRBJ1-1; D not certain. Germline CDR1 reads MRHNA; CDR2 reads SNTAGT. The ends were cut back, 0 bases at V and 4 bases at J, with 12 bases in the middle. This CDR3 has 15 amino acids. CDR3 region: CASSDSIEGSTEAFF. CDR3 DNA: TGTGCCAGCAGTGACTCGATTGAGGGTAGCACTGAAGCTTTCTTT.

In its sample, this clonotype was seen many times. The chain recombines TRBV6-5 with TRBJ2-2; no clear D. V lost 2 bases and J 3 bases, leaving 7 bases between the germline ends. CDR3 length: 14 amino acids. Germline CDR1 is MNHEY and CDR2 is SVGAGI. CDR3 amino acids: CASSYASYTGELFF. In nucleotides, the CDR3 is TGTGCCAGCAGTTACGCCAGTTACACCGGGGAGCTGTTTTTT.

This clonotype was recorded a few times. CDR3 sequence reads: CASSRGTSGNTGELFF. The CDR3 region has the DNA TGCGCCAGCAGCCGAGGGACTAGCGGCAACACCGGGGAGCTGTTTTTT. The chain carries TRBV4-1 and TRBJ2-2; 11 nucleotides agree with TRBD2. The CDR3 is 16 residues long. V gave up 4 bases and J gave up 2 bases; unmatched junction bases: 3. From germline, CDR1 is MGHRA and CDR2 YSYEKL.

This clonotype showed up many times. This chain connects TRBV12-3 or TRBV12-4 to TRBJ2-7; TRBD1 is a possible D gene (6 bases). Trimming shortened V by 5 bases and J by 2 bases, and 13 bases separated the two germline ends. This CDR3 region has 14 residues. In DNA form, the CDR3 reads TGTGCCAGCAGTCCCGGGACACCTCCCTACGAGCAGTACTTC. Protein product: CASSPGTPPYEQYF.

This clonotype was counted many times. This rearrangement joins TRBV27 to TRBJ2-3; TRBD2 aligns across 8 bases. The CDR3 sequence is 15 residues long. The ends lost 7 bases at V and 4 bases at J; junction bases unmatched: 10. Germline CDR1 MNHEY, CDR2 SMNVEV (reference sequence). The CDR3: CASTAGLATADTQYF. The DNA of the CDR3 is TGTGCCAGCACCGCCGGACTAGCCACCGCAGATACGCAGTATTTT.

The chain carries TRBV6-1 and TRBJ1-2, with unresolved D. The V gene's germline CDR1 is MNHNS and CDR2 SASEGT. The CDR3 totals 14 residues. Trimming removed 2 bases at V and 2 bases at J, with 9 bases between. CDR3 nucleotide sequence: TGTGCCAGCAGTGAATCCTGGGGAAACTATGGCTACACCTTC. As protein: CASSESWGNYGYTF.

This clonotype appeared many times. The CDR3 bases are TGTGCCAGCAGTTCCCAGGGCAGGTACGAGCAGTACTTC. Its protein is CASSSQGRYEQYF. The chain uses TRBV27 and TRBJ2-7, with D possibly matching TRBD1 (5 bases). The V gene's germline CDR1 is MNHEY and CDR2 SMNVEV (reference sequence). There are 13 residues in the CDR3. Trimming stripped 4 bases from V and 4 bases from J, with 11 bases between.

The V call is TRBV6-2 or TRBV6-3, the J call TRBJ1-1, with D possibly matching TRBD1 (6 bases). V lost 2 bases and J lost 5, with 15 bases in between. The CDR3 consists of 15 residues. The germline CDR1 and CDR2 sequences are MNHEY and SVGEGT. CDR3 protein: CASSYMRGAGTEAFF. DNA for the CDR3: TGTGCCAGCAGTTACATGAGGGGGGCCGGGACTGAAGCTTTCTTT.

This clonotype was seen many times. This chain links TRBV7-9 with TRBJ2-6; D possibly uses TRBD1 or TRBD2 (5 bases each). The CDR3 is 17 amino acids. The V gene's germline CDR1 is SEHNR and CDR2 FQNEAQ (reference sequence). V lost 11 bases to trimming and J lost 2 bases, with 22 bases between them. The CDR3 region has the DNA TGTGCCCTACCGGCCTGGGCAGGGACCCCTGGGGCCAACGTCCTGACTTTC. Its translation: CALPAWAGTPGANVLTF.

This clonotype was seen more than once but under ten times. The CDR3 loop reads CASSFDPGTEAFF. The DNA for the CDR3 is TGCGCCAGCAGCTTTGACCCTGGGACTGAAGCTTTCTTT. V is TRBV5-1 and J is TRBJ1-1; D call uncertain. This CDR3 has 13 amino acids. V dropped 2 bases and J dropped 5 bases, with 10 bases sitting between them. Per the germline V gene, CDR1 is SGHRS and CDR2 is YFSETQ.

This clonotype showed up many times. The chain recombines TRBV28 with TRBJ1-5; D call uncertain. The CDR3 spans 13 residues. Germline-derived CDR1 and CDR2 are MDHEN and SYDVKM. Trimming left V 5 bases short and J 4 bases short, with 9 bases between. CDR3 DNA sequence: TGTGCCAGCAGTCCCGTTGGGAATCAGCCCCAGCATTTT. Its translation is CASSPVGNQPQHF.

This chain connects TRBV28 to TRBJ1-4, with TRBD1 matching over 8 bases. V was clipped by 7 bases and J by 4 bases; unmatched bases: 5. The CDR3 extends over 14 amino acids. Germline CDR1 reads MDHEN; CDR2 reads SYDVKM. The CDR3 protein is CASTLDRVNEKLFF. CDR3 in DNA: TGTGCCAGCACCCTGGACAGGGTTAATGAAAAACTGTTTTTT. Full variable domain (missing parts from reference TRBV28 and TRBJ1-4): DVKVTQSSRYLVKRTGEKVFLECVQDMDHENMFWYRQDPGLGLRLIYFSYDVKMKEKGDIPEGYSVSREKKERFSLILESASTNQTSMYLCASTLDRVNEKLFFGSGTQLSVL.

For this clonotype: A much larger clone differs by one base, so this may be a read error. J is TRBJ2-3 and V is TRBV7-9; no clear D. This CDR3 is 16 amino acids long. Germline V gene sequence: CDR1 SEHNR, CDR2 FQNEAQ (reference sequence). In nucleotides, the CDR3 is TGTGGCAGCAGCACCCGGCCCCTCCGCCCCACAGATACGCAGTATTTT. It yields the protein CGSSTRPLRPTDTQYF.

This clonotype has only a few counts. The chain is built from TRBV28 and TRBJ1-1, with unresolved D. Looked up from germline, CDR1 is MDHEN and CDR2 is SYDVKM. The CDR3 sequence is 13 residues long. V lost 7 bases, J lost 1 base, and 10 bases lay in between. The CDR3 DNA is TGTGCCAGCACACGGACGGCGAACACTGAAGCTTTCTTT. Protein product: CASTRTANTEAFF.

At least ten counts were recorded for this clonotype. The chain is built from TRBV6-5 and TRBJ1-6, with a weak D call TRBD1 (6 bases). Germline-derived CDR1 and CDR2 are MNHEY and SVGAGI. V shed 0 bases and J shed 7 bases, with 10 bases lying between them. The CDR3 spans 15 residues. The CDR3 nucleotides are TGTGCCAGCAGTTACTCCGACAGGAACAATTCACCCCTCCACTTT. Translated: CASSYSDRNNSPLHF.

In this sample, this clonotype turned up a few times. V and J are TRBV5-4 and TRBJ1-5; D uncertain. This CDR3 contains 14 residues. The germline gives CDR1 SGHNT, CDR2 YYREEE (reference sequence). Between the trimmed V and J ends, which lost 4 bases and 5 bases, there was a span of 13 bases. For the CDR3, the DNA is TGTGCCAGCAGCCCTGACCCGAGAGATCAGCCCCAGCATTTT. It is translated as CASSPDPRDQPQHF.

Many counts were recorded for this clonotype. V and J are TRBV7-6 and TRBJ2-3; 11 bases agree with TRBD2. Germline V gene sequence: CDR1 SGHVS, CDR2 FNYEAQ. The CDR3 contains 15 residues. The ends lost 5 bases at V and 5 bases at J; junction bases unmatched: 6. CDR3 DNA sequence: TGTGCCAGCAGCAAGACTAGCGGGGCGGGAGATACGCAGTATTTT. Its protein is CASSKTSGAGDTQYF.